A single sample is the source of the 5 T cell receptor beta chains below, sequenced in a study of glioma-infiltrating T cells after dendritic cell vaccination. The time point: after dendritic cell vaccination, including at tumor progression/relapse. TCRdb keeps only in-frame clones here, not all; method: immunoSEQ multiplex PCR. The table lists 98,000 or so clones, approximately 80% of them singletons. Here the sequenced sample was blood, taken after dendritic cell vaccination. These receptors were obtained from a human donor with glioblastoma.

The V gene is TRBV5-1, the J gene TRBJ2-2; D perhaps matches TRBD1 (6 bases). The CDR3 consists of 16 residues. Trimming took off 5 bases at V and 1 base at J, with 15 bases between the two ends. Germline V gene sequence: CDR1 SGHRS, CDR2 YFSETQ. The CDR3 sequence is CASSPILTGNTGELFF. The CDR3 DNA reads as TGCGCCAGCAGTCCCATCCTGACAGGGAACACCGGGGAGCTGTTTTTT.

J is TRBJ1-4 and V is TRBV28; 12 bases agree with TRBD1. The germline V gene encodes CDR1 MDHEN and CDR2 SYDVKM. With V trimmed by 5 bases and J by 8 bases, 3 bases remained unmatched. This CDR3 is built from 14 residues. DNA of the CDR3: TGTGCCAGCAGTACCGGGACAGGGGGCGAAAAACTGTTTTTT. It translates to CASSTGTGGEKLFF.

The V call is TRBV6-6, the J call TRBJ2-3; 7 nucleotides line up with TRBD2. Per germline, CDR1 MNHNY and CDR2 SVGAGI (reference sequence). The CDR3 consists of 16 residues. V shed 5 bases and J 1 base; nucleotides not matched to a gene: 9. CDR3 sequence reads: CASSLPGAGGTDTQYF. CDR3 nucleotide sequence: TGTGCCAGCAGTCTTCCCGGGGCGGGGGGCACAGATACGCAGTATTTT.

The chain recombines TRBV9 with TRBJ1-2; perhaps TRBD1 as D (6 bases). The V gene's germline CDR1 is SGDLS and CDR2 YYNGEE. The CDR3 totals 15 residues. V shed 0 bases and J shed 8 bases, with 17 bases lying between them. The CDR3 sequence is CASSVAPRGTSGYTF. CDR3 sequence (DNA): TGTGCCAGCAGCGTAGCTCCGAGGGGGACCTCCGGCTACACCTTC.

V is TRBV9 and J is TRBJ2-1; 8 bases map to TRBD1. The germline V gene encodes CDR1 SGDLS and CDR2 YYNGEE. V lost 4 bases, J lost 4 bases, and 7 bases stayed unmatched. This CDR3 region has 15 residues. CDR3 protein: CASSPTGVTYNEQFF. In DNA, the CDR3 is TGTGCCAGCAGCCCGACAGGGGTTACTTACAATGAGCAGTTCTTC. Variable domain in full (rest from reference TRBV9 and TRBJ2-1): DSGVTQTPKHLITATGQRVTLRCSPRSGDLSVYWYQQSLDQGLQFLIQYYNGEERAKGNILERFSAQQFPDLHSELNLSSLELGDSALYFCASSPTGVTYNEQFFGPGTRLTVL.